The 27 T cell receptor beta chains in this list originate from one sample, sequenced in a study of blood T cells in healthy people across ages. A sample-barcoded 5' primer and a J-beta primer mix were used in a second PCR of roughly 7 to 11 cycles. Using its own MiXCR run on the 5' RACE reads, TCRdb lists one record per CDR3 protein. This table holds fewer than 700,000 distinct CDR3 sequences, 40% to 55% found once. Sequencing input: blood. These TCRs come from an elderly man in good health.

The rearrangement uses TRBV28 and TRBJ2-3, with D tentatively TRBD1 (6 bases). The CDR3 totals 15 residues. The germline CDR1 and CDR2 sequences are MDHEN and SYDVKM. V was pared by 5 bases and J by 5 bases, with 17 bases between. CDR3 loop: CASSPPTGSGDTQYF. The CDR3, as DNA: TGTGCCAGCAGTCCCCCCACAGGGTCCGGAGATACGCAGTATTTT.

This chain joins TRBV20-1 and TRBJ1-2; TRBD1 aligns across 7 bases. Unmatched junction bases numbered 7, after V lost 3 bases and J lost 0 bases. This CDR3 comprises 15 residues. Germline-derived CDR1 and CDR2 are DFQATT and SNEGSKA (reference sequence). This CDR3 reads CSARAQGLANYGYTF. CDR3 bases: TGCAGTGCTAGGGCACAGGGGTTAGCTAACTATGGCTACACCTTC.

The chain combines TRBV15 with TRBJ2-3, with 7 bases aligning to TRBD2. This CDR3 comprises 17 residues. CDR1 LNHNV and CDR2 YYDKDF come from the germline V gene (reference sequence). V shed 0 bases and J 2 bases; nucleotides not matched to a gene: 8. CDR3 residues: CATSRDVTSLNTDTQYF. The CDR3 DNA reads TGTGCCACCAGCAGAGATGTGACTAGCCTTAACACAGATACGCAGTATTTT.

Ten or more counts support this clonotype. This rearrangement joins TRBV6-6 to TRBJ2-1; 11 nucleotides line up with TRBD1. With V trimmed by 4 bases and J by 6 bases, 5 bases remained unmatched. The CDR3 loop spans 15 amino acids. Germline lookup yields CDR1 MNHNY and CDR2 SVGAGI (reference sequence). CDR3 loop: CASSSPGTGGNEQFF. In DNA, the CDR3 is TGTGCCAGCAGTTCGCCCGGGACAGGGGGCAATGAGCAGTTCTTC.

CDR3 DNA: TGTGCCAGCAGTTTCCAAAAGCTTCGAAATGAGCAGTTCTTC. As protein: CASSFQKLRNEQFF. The chain has TRBV6-2 or TRBV6-3 and TRBJ2-1; D gene unclear. The ends were cut back, 4 bases at V and 7 bases at J, with 14 bases in the middle. Germline V gene data show CDR1 as MNHEY and CDR2 as SVGEGT. CDR3 length: 14 residues.

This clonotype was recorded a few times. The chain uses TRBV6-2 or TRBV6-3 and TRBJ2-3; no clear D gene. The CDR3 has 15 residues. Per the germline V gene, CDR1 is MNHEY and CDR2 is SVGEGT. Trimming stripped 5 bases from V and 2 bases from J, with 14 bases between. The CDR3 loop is CASSPSRIPTDTQYF. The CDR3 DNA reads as TGTGCCAGCAGTCCCTCTCGGATCCCCACAGATACGCAGTATTTT.

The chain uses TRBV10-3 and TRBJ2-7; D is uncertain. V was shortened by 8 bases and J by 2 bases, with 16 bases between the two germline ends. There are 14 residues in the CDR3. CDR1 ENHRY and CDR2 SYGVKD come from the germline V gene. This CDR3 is CAISGSSRPYEQYF. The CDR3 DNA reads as TGTGCCATCTCTGGCAGCAGTAGACCCTACGAGCAGTACTTC.

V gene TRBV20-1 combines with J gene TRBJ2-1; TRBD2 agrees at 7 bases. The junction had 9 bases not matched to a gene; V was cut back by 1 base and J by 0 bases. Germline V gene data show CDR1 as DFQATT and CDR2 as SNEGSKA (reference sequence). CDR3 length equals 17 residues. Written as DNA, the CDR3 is TGCAGTGCTAGAGGGGCTGGGAGGGCGAGCTCCTACAATGAGCAGTTCTTC. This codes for CSARGAGRASSYNEQFF.

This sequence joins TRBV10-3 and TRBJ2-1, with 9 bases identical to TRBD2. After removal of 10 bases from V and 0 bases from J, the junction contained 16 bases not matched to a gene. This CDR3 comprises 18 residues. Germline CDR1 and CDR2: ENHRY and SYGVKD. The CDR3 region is CATSRASGTPSSYNEQFF. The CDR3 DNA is TGTGCCACTTCACGGGCTAGCGGGACCCCGAGCTCCTACAATGAGCAGTTCTTC.

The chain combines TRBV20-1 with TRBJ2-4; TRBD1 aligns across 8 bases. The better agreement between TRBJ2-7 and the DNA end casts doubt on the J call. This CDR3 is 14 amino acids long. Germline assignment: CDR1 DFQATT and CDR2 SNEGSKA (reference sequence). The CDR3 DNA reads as TGCAGTGCCGAGGACAGGGAGGCCTCCTACGAGCAGTACTTC. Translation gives CSAEDREASYEQYF.

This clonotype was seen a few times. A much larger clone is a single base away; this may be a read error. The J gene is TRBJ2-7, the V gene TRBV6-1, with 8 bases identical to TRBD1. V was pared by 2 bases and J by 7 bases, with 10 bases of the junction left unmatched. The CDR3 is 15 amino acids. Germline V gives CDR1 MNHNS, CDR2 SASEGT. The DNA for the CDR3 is TGTGCCAGCAGTGAACAGGGGGCGGCCTACAATGAGCAGTACTTC. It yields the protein CASSEQGAAYNEQYF.

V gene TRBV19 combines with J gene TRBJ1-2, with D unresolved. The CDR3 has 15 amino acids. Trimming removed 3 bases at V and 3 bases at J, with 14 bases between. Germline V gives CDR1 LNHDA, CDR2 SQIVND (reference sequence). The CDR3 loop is CASSMPVSRDYGYTF. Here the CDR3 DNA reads TGTGCCAGTAGTATGCCGGTGAGTCGGGACTATGGCTACACCTTC.

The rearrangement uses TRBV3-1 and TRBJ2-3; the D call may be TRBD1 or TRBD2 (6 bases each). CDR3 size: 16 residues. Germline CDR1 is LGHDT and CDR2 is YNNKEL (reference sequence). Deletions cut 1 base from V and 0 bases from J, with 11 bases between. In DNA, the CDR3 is TGTGCCAGCAGCCAAGGAGGGGGGCCTAGCACAGATACGCAGTATTTT. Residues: CASSQGGGPSTDTQYF.

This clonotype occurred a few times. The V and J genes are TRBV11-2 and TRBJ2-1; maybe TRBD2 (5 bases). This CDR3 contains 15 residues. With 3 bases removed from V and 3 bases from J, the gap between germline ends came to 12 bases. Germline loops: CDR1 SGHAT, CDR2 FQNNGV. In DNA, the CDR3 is TGTGCCAGCAGCTTTAGAGCGGATTACTACAATGAGCAGTTCTTC. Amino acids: CASSFRADYYNEQFF.

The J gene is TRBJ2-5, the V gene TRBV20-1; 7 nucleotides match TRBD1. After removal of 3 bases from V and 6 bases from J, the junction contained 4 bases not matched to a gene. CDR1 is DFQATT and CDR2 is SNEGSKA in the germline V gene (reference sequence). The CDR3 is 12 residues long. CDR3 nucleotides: TGCAGTGCTAGTCGACAGGGAAAGACCCAGTACTTC. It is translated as CSASRQGKTQYF.

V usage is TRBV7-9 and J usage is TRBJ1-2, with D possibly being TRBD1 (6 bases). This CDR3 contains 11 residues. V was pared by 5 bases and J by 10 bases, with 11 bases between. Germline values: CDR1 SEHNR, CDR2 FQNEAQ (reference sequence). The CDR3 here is CASSPDSFYTF. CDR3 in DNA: TGTGCCAGCAGCCCGGACAGTTTCTACACCTTC. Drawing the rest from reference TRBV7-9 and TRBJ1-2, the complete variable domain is DTGVSQNPRHKITKRGQNVTFRCDPISEHNRLYWYRQTLGQGPEFLTYFQNEAQLEKSRLLSDRFSAERPKGSFSTLEIQRTEQGDSAMYLCASSPDSFYTFGSGTRLTVV.

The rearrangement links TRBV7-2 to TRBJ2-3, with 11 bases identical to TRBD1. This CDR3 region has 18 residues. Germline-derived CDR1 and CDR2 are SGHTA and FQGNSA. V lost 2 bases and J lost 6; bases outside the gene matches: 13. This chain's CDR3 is CASSLRVPGQGESDTQYF. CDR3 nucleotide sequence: TGTGCCAGCAGCTTAAGGGTACCGGGACAGGGGGAGTCCGATACGCAGTATTTT.

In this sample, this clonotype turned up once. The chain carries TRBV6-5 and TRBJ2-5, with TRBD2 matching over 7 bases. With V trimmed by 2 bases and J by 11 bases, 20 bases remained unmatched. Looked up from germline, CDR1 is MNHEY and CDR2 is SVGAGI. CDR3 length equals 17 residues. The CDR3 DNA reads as TGTGCCAGCAGTTACGGGCTAGCGGAGCCTCCCTACAATGAGCAGTACTTC. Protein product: CASSYGLAEPPYNEQYF.

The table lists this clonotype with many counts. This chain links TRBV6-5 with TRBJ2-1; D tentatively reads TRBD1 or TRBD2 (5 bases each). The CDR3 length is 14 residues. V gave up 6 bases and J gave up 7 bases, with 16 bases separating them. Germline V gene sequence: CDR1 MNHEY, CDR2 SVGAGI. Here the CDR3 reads CASRPPGRGNEQFF. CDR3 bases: TGTGCCAGCAGACCCCCGGGGCGCGGGAATGAGCAGTTCTTC.

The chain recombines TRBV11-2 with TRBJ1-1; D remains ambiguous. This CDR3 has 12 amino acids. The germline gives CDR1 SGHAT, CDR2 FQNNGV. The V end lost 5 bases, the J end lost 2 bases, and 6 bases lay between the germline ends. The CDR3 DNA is TGTGCCAGCAGCGCTCATAACACTGAAGCTTTCTTT. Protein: CASSAHNTEAFF.

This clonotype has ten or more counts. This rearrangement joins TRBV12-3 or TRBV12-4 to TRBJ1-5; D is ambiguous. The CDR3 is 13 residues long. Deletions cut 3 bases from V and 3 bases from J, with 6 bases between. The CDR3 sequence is CASSFRINQPQHF. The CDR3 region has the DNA TGTGCCAGCAGTTTTAGAATCAATCAGCCCCAGCATTTT.

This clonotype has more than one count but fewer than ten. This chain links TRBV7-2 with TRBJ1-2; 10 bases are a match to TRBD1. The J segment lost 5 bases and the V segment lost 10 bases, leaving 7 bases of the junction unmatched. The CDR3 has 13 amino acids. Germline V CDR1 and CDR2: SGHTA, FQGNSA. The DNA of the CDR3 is TGTGCCACACGACCGGGACAGGGGTATGGCTACACCTTC. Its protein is CATRPGQGYGYTF. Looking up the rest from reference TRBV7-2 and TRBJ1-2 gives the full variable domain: GAGVSQSPSNKVTEKGKDVELRCDPISGHTALYWYRQSLGQGLEFLIYFQGNSAPDKSGLPSDRFSAERTGGSVSTLTIQRTQQEDSAVYLCATRPGQGYGYTFGSGTRLTVV.

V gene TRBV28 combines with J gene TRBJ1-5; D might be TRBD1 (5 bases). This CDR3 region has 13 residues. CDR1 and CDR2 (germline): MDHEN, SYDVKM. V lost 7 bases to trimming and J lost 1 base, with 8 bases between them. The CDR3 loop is CASKRGSNQPQHF. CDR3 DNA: TGTGCCAGCAAAAGGGGAAGCAATCAGCCCCAGCATTTT. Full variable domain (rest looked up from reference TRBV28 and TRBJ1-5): DVKVTQSSRYLVKRTGEKVFLECVQDMDHENMFWYRQDPGLGLRLIYFSYDVKMKEKGDIPEGYSVSREKKERFSLILESASTNQTSMYLCASKRGSNQPQHFGDGTRLSIL.

The chain's CDR3 is CASSFEGVVDSPLHF. Written as DNA, the CDR3 is TGCGCCAGCAGCTTTGAGGGGGTAGTTGATTCACCCCTCCACTTT. The V and J genes are TRBV5-1 and TRBJ1-6, with D tentatively TRBD1 (6 bases). This CDR3 is 15 amino acids long. V was shortened by 2 bases and J by 8 bases, with 14 bases between the two germline ends. Germline V CDR1 and CDR2: SGHRS, YFSETQ.

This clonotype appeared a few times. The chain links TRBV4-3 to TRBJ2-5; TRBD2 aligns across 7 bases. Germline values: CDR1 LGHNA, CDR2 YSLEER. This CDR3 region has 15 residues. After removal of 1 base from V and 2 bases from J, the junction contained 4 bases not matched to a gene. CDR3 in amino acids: CASSQGPGGQETQYF. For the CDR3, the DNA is TGCGCCAGCAGCCAAGGGCCGGGGGGACAAGAGACCCAGTACTTC.

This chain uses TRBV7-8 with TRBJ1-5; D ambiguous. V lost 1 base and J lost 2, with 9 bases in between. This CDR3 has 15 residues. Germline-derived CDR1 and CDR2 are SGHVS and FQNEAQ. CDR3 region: CASSLGSNRNQPQHF. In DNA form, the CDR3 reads TGTGCCAGCAGCTTAGGATCAAATCGCAATCAGCCCCAGCATTTT.

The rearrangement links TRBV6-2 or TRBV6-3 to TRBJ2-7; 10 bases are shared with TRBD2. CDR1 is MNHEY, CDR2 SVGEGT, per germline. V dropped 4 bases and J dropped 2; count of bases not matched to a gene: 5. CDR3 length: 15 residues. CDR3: CASSFLAGDAYEQYF. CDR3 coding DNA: TGTGCCAGCAGTTTCCTAGCGGGAGACGCCTACGAGCAGTACTTC.